A single sample gave rise to the 30 T cell receptor beta chains below, sequenced in a study of CD8+CD57+ T cells in acquired aplastic anemia. Genomic DNA, the template, was used for profiling of the TCR beta VDJ and CDR3. Each CDR3 protein is one row after TCRdb ran MiXCR on the reads. The data show some 64,000 distinct CDR3 sequences, roughly 54% seen once. Sequenced input: sorted CD4+, CD8+, or CD8+CD57+ T cells (not recorded which) from PBMCs. The origin of the receptors is a human donor in good health, serving as a control.

The chain is built from TRBV10-1 and TRBJ2-1; D is undetermined. Germline V gene data show CDR1 as WNHNN and CDR2 as SYGVQD (reference sequence). V gave up 0 bases and J gave up 3 bases, with 12 bases separating them. The CDR3 has 16 residues. Written as DNA, the CDR3 is TGCGCCAGCAGTGAGTCGGGCAGGATTCTCTACAATGAGCAGTTCTTC. Translated, it gives CASSESGRILYNEQFF.

This clonotype came up many times. The rearrangement uses TRBV20-1 and TRBJ1-2; 7 positions match TRBD1. The CDR3 spans 14 residues. J lost 4 bases, V lost 5 bases, and 10 bases had no gene match. CDR1 and CDR2 (germline): DFQATT, SNEGSKA (reference sequence). The CDR3 loop reads CSAPRGGGSYGYTF. The CDR3 nucleotides are TGCAGTGCTCCCAGAGGAGGGGGCAGCTATGGCTACACCTTC.

The CDR3 bases are TGTGCCAGCAGTGAAGGGCTCGCTGCCCTCGAGCAGTACGTC. Protein sequence: CASSEGLAALEQYV. The chain carries TRBV2 and TRBJ2-7; no clear D. CDR3 length: 14 amino acids. Trimming removed 1 base from V and 6 bases from J, with 13 bases in between. Per germline, CDR1 SNHLY and CDR2 FYNNEI.

The chain joins TRBV19 to TRBJ2-3; 9 nucleotides agree with TRBD2. CDR1 is LNHDA, CDR2 SQIVND, per germline (reference sequence). The CDR3 runs to 15 residues. The J segment lost 7 bases and the V segment lost 3 bases, leaving 8 bases of the junction unmatched. The CDR3 protein is CASSIDSGGMYTQYF. DNA of the CDR3: TGTGCCAGTAGTATCGACAGCGGGGGGATGTATACGCAGTATTTT. The full variable domain, rest sourced from reference TRBV19 and TRBJ2-3, is DGGITQSPKYLFRKEGQNVTLSCEQNLNHDAMYWYRQDPGQGLRLIYYSQIVNDFQKGDIAEGYSVSREKKESFPLTVTSAQKNPTAFYLCASSIDSGGMYTQYFGPGTRLTVL.

The chain employs TRBV29-1 and TRBJ1-2; D perhaps matches TRBD1 (5 bases). V lost 4 bases and J lost 2, with 8 bases in between. Germline CDR1 SQVTM, CDR2 ANQGSEA. The CDR3 sequence is 12 residues long. CDR3 protein: CSVAAGNYGYTF. In DNA form, the CDR3 reads TGCAGCGTTGCAGCAGGGAACTATGGCTACACCTTC.

This chain links TRBV2 with TRBJ1-6; D unclear. The CDR3 consists of 14 residues. Germline CDR1 SNHLY, CDR2 FYNNEI. Deletions cut 7 bases from V and 5 bases from J, with 12 bases between. CDR3 DNA sequence: TGTGCCAGCAACTCGGCCGAGCATAATTCACCCCTCCACTTT. It specifies CASNSAEHNSPLHF.

This chain connects TRBV15 to TRBJ1-2; 9 bases line up with TRBD1. The junction had 9 bases not matched to a gene; V was cut back by 2 bases and J by 8 bases. Germline V gives CDR1 LNHNV, CDR2 YYDKDF (reference sequence). CDR3 length equals 15 residues. This CDR3 reads CATSRPGQGLGGYTF. The CDR3 coding sequence is TGTGCCACCAGCAGACCGGGACAGGGTCTCGGCGGCTACACCTTC.

This chain links TRBV2 with TRBJ2-7; D is undetermined. CDR1 is SNHLY and CDR2 is FYNNEI in the germline V gene. The CDR3 totals 13 residues. With 6 bases removed from V and 2 bases from J, the gap between germline ends came to 11 bases. The CDR3 region has the DNA TGTGCCAGCAGGACTGTAGATCCCTACGAGCAGTACTTC. It translates to CASRTVDPYEQYF.

This clonotype came up many times. The V call is TRBV9, the J call TRBJ2-7, with 8 bases fitting TRBD1. The length of the CDR3 is 15 residues. The V gene's germline CDR1 is SGDLS and CDR2 YYNGEE. Unmatched junction bases numbered 7, after V lost 0 bases and J lost 5 bases. This CDR3 reads CASSVGGQVFDEQYF. DNA of the CDR3: TGTGCCAGCAGCGTAGGGGGACAGGTCTTCGACGAGCAGTACTTC.

This clonotype was recorded a few times. The junction and the germline gene differ at one end; a read error may be behind it. This sequence joins TRBV19 and TRBJ1-6, with TRBD1 as a possible D gene (5 bases). Germline-derived CDR1 and CDR2 are LNHDA and SQIVND (reference sequence). The CDR3 is 11 residues long. This CDR3 reads CADKGSSPLRF. Written as DNA, the CDR3 is TGTGCCGACAAGGGGAGTTCACCCCTCCGCTTT.

This clonotype is labeled medium-sized. The rearrangement uses TRBV2 and TRBJ2-3, with 11 bases aligning to TRBD2. CDR3 length equals 14 residues. After removal of 3 bases from V and 4 bases from J, the junction contained 0 bases not matched to a gene. Germline assignment: CDR1 SNHLY and CDR2 FYNNEI. CDR3 nucleotides: TGTGCCAGCAGTGATAGCGGGAGGGCAGATACGCAGTATTTT. This translates into CASSDSGRADTQYF.

The chain is built from TRBV24-1 and TRBJ1-2; D gene ambiguous. V was shortened by 5 bases and J by 0 bases, with 30 bases between the two germline ends. This CDR3 is 21 amino acids long. CDR1 and CDR2 (germline): KGHDR, SFDVKD. Here the CDR3 reads CATSVPFRVAIFLCANYGYTF. CDR3 DNA sequence: TGTGCCACCAGTGTCCCTTTTAGAGTGGCTATATTCTTATGTGCTAACTATGGCTACACCTTC.

The gene calls are TRBV11-1 and TRBJ2-2; 11 bases align to TRBD1. The CDR3 has 16 amino acids. CDR1 and CDR2 from the germline V gene are SGHAT and FQDESV (reference sequence). Unmatched junction bases numbered 7, after V lost 6 bases and J lost 4 bases. The CDR3 loop reads CASRQRTGGGTGELFF. CDR3 nucleotide sequence: TGTGCCAGCAGGCAACGGACAGGGGGCGGCACCGGGGAGCTGTTTTTT.

Ten or more counts support this clonotype. This chain uses TRBV6-1 with TRBJ2-5, with TRBD1 matching over 9 bases. Germline trimming cut 8 bases from V and 5 bases from J; bases unmatched to any gene: 9. Germline V gene sequence: CDR1 MNHNS, CDR2 SASEGT. The CDR3 totals 14 residues. In nucleotides, the CDR3 is TGTGCCAGCGCCTTGGGACAGGGTTTTGAGACCCAGTACTTC. As protein: CASALGQGFETQYF.

This clonotype is medium-sized. V is TRBV2 and J is TRBJ2-7, with 8 bases aligning to TRBD1. The V gene end was trimmed by 3 bases and the J gene end by 8 bases; junction bases not matched to a gene: 3. This CDR3 has 12 residues. The V gene's germline CDR1 is SNHLY and CDR2 FYNNEI. CDR3: CASSDHRGKQYF. As DNA, the CDR3 is TGTGCCAGCAGTGATCACAGGGGGAAGCAGTACTTC.

V gene TRBV10-2 combines with J gene TRBJ1-5; perhaps TRBD1 as D (5 bases). V lost 5 bases and J lost 0, with 14 bases in between. CDR3 length: 16 residues. Germline CDR1 is WSHSY and CDR2 is SAAADI. For the CDR3, the DNA is TGCGCCAGCAGTCTAGGGACGGCTTATAGCAATCAGCCCCAGCATTTT. It specifies CASSLGTAYSNQPQHF.

The gene calls are TRBV11-2 and TRBJ1-1; D is uncertain. There are 16 residues in the CDR3. The ends were cut back, 2 bases at V and 1 base at J, with 14 bases in the middle. Germline V gives CDR1 SGHAT, CDR2 FQNNGV. The chain's CDR3 is CASSLLYPEPNTEAFF. Here the CDR3 DNA reads TGTGCCAGCAGCTTATTGTATCCAGAACCGAACACTGAAGCTTTCTTT.

In its sample, this clonotype was seen many times. A much larger clone differs by one base, so this may be a read error. V gene TRBV20-1 combines with J gene TRBJ2-7; D gene uncertain. Germline V gene lookup returns CDR1 DFQATT and CDR2 SNEGSKA (reference sequence). The CDR3 loop spans 10 amino acids. The CDR3 here is CSANNYEQHF. CDR3 bases: TGCAGTGCTAACAACTACGAGCAGCACTTC.

By share, this clonotype counts as medium-sized. The rearrangement links TRBV2 to TRBJ1-2; TRBD1 aligns across 11 bases. V dropped 4 bases and J dropped 4; count of bases not matched to a gene: 2. This CDR3 spans 14 amino acids. The germline V gene has CDR1 SNHLY and CDR2 FYNNEI. CDR3: CASSGTGGPYGYTF. Here the CDR3 DNA reads TGTGCCAGCAGTGGGACAGGGGGCCCCTATGGCTACACCTTC.

The chain has TRBV7-6 and TRBJ1-5; a weak D match, TRBD1 (6 bases). Trimming left V 3 bases short and J 2 bases short, with 11 bases between. The CDR3 runs to 15 residues. Per the germline V gene, CDR1 is SGHVS and CDR2 is FNYEAQ. The CDR3 protein is CASSLSAGGNQPQHF. The CDR3 nucleotides are TGTGCCAGCAGCTTGTCGGCAGGGGGCAATCAGCCCCAGCATTTT.

This chain links TRBV15 with TRBJ1-2; D is unclear. CDR1 is LNHNV and CDR2 is YYDKDF in the germline V gene (reference sequence). The CDR3 length is 14 residues. Trimming stripped 1 base from V and 2 bases from J, with 8 bases between. CDR3 in DNA: TGTGCCACCAGCAGAGTGGCCGAGAACTATGGCTACACCTTC. Protein: CATSRVAENYGYTF.

This clonotype was recorded once. The chain carries TRBV7-3 and TRBJ2-5, with D hard to call. Trimming took 1 base from V and 4 from J, leaving 10 bases between them. Germline V lookup: CDR1 SGHTA, CDR2 FQGTGA. CDR3 length: 14 residues. CDR3 DNA: TGTGCCAGCAGCTTAAATAGGGTTGGAGAGACCCAGTACTTC. It yields the protein CASSLNRVGETQYF.

V and J are TRBV30 and TRBJ1-5; D call uncertain. The CDR3 sequence is 15 residues long. V lost 0 bases and J lost 0, with 9 bases in between. The germline V gene has CDR1 GTSNPN and CDR2 SVGIG (reference sequence). The CDR3 nucleotides read TGTGCCTGGAGTGTAGAGAGTTATAGCAATCAGCCCCAGCATTTT. Translating it yields CAWSVESYSNQPQHF.

V usage is TRBV24-1 and J usage is TRBJ2-3; possibly TRBD2 for D (6 bases). Germline CDR1 is KGHDR and CDR2 is SFDVKD. Deletions cut 5 bases from V and 6 bases from J, with 20 bases between. The CDR3 runs to 16 residues. CDR3 sequence reads: CATSASPGGIRDTQYF. For the CDR3, the DNA is TGTGCCACCAGTGCTAGCCCCGGGGGTATTCGGGATACGCAGTATTTT.

V and J are TRBV5-6 and TRBJ1-5; no firm D call. Germline assignment: CDR1 SGHDT and CDR2 YYEEEE. The ends were cut back, 1 base at V and 0 bases at J, with 8 bases in the middle. The CDR3 consists of 15 residues. In nucleotides, the CDR3 is TGTGCCAGCAGCTTGAGTGGCAGTAGCAATCAGCCCCAGCATTTT. Translation gives CASSLSGSSNQPQHF.

The genes are TRBV15 and TRBJ2-2; 7 bases agree with TRBD1. CDR3 length equals 15 residues. The V segment lost 4 bases and the J segment 3 bases; nucleotides outside the gene matches: 5. CDR1 is LNHNV, CDR2 YYDKDF, per germline (reference sequence). CDR3 residues: CATSTDRPYTGELFF. The CDR3 nucleotides are TGTGCCACCAGCACGGACAGGCCCTACACCGGGGAGCTGTTTTTT.

Notes on this clonotype: A read error may account for a junction end that differs from germline. This chain connects TRBV25-1 to TRBJ1-6; 7 nucleotides match TRBD1. The germline CDR1 and CDR2 sequences are MGHDK and SYGVNS. The CDR3 covers 17 residues. CDR3 amino acids: CATSVESGGWHNSPLHF. The CDR3 coding sequence is TGTGCCACCAGTGTTGAGTCAGGGGGTTGGCATAATTCACCCCTCCACTTT.

At least ten counts were recorded for this clonotype. This chain uses TRBV20-1 with TRBJ2-5; TRBD2 aligns across 10 bases. The CDR3 totals 15 residues. In germline, CDR1 is DFQATT, CDR2 SNEGSKA (reference sequence). The J segment lost 2 bases and the V segment lost 1 base, leaving 4 bases of the junction unmatched. CDR3 nucleotides: TGCAGTGCTAGAGTTGGGACTAGCGTACAAGAGACCCAGTACTTC. Translation: CSARVGTSVQETQYF.

This clonotype counts as medium-sized. The chain joins TRBV29-1 to TRBJ1-5; TRBD1 agrees at 8 bases. V dropped 6 bases and J dropped 3; count of bases not matched to a gene: 7. CDR3 length: 14 residues. Per germline, CDR1 SQVTM and CDR2 ANQGSEA. CDR3 coding DNA: TGCAGCGTGGGGACAGGCGCCAACAATCAGCCCCAGCATTTT. Its translation is CSVGTGANNQPQHF.

The gene calls are TRBV24-1 and TRBJ2-1; 14 bases align to TRBD2. With V trimmed by 5 bases and J by 2 bases, 7 bases remained unmatched. The CDR3 has 18 amino acids. The germline V gene has CDR1 KGHDR and CDR2 SFDVKD. This chain's CDR3 is CATSVRTSGRLTYNEQFF. The CDR3 DNA sequence: TGTGCCACCAGTGTCCGGACTAGCGGGAGGCTCACCTACAATGAGCAGTTCTTC.